Detailed here is one TCR beta chain. V was clipped by 5 bases and J by 4 bases, with 12 bases between them. Per germline, CDR1 SGHTA and CDR2 FQGNSA. The CDR3 is made up of 14 amino acids. The sample is drawn from a study of blood T cell repertoires in COVID-19. Study summary: Recovery among Cohort 3 donors was established by two negative PCRs, clearance, or symptom resolution. The samples span acute and convalescent COVID-19 from the United States, Italy and Spain. In each case, the material was cDNA or gDNA derived from T cells, B-cell-depleted T cells, or PBMCs.

Method: immunoSEQ multiplex PCR; TCRdb's copy keeps in-frame clones and lacks some. This table has approximately 170,000 clones, about 80% appearing once. Material: PBMCs or T cells enriched from blood (not recorded which). The TCR was taken from a woman in her 70s in a cohort exposed to, infected with or recovered from COVID-19 (not recorded which). V is TRBV7-2 and J is TRBJ2-1; the D is unclear. The DNA for the CDR3 is TGTGCCAGCAGCCTTCACCTTACTTACAATGAGCAGTTCTTC. It codes for CASSLHLTYNEQFF.